The sequence of this T cell receptor beta chain was determined in a study of cytomegalovirus exposure and HLA in healthy donors. Whole-study results and caveats: A list of 164 TCR beta chains associated with cytomegalovirus was given.

With respect to this clone: What it binds is not known.

Germline assignment: CDR1 KGHSH and CDR2 LQKENI. With V trimmed by 3 bases and J by 0 bases, 7 bases remained unmatched. There are 17 residues in the CDR3. Clones were sequenced by immunoSEQ multiplex PCR, and TCRdb holds only the in-frame ones, with some missing. The profile shows some 120,000 clones, about nine tenths of them singletons. This TCR came from a man aged 25-45 years in good health and CMV-seronegative. Sequenced sample: PBMCs. The chain has TRBV18 and TRBJ2-7, with 11 bases aligning to TRBD1. DNA for the CDR3: TGTGCCAGCTCACCGGGACAGGGGGTCCCCAACTCCTACGAGCAGTACTTC. Protein sequence: CASSPGQGVPNSYEQYF.